These 17 T cell receptor beta chains were all obtained from the same sample, sequenced in a study of technical replicates of blood from a few donors. Assay used: immunoSEQ multiplex PCR; TCRdb lists only in-frame clones, some missing. Counted here are fewer than 65,000 clones, 87% occurring once; the ten biggest clones make up more than 4.5%. Material: PBMCs. Every receptor here comes from a human donor in good health. Some clones in this sample may be carry-over from other donors' samples.

The V call is TRBV6-6, the J call TRBJ2-7, with D unresolved. This CDR3 is built from 14 residues. The V and J ends lost 0 bases and 1 base respectively, with 7 bases between them. CDR1 and CDR2 (germline): MNHNY, SVGAGI (reference sequence). CDR3 sequence: CASSYSGASYEQYF. CDR3 coding DNA: TGTGCCAGCAGTTACTCAGGAGCTTCCTACGAGCAGTACTTC.

The chain is built from TRBV6-1 and TRBJ1-5, with D perhaps TRBD1 (6 bases). The CDR3 spans 14 residues. Trimming stripped 9 bases from V and 3 bases from J, with 15 bases between. The V gene's germline CDR1 is MNHNS and CDR2 SASEGT. The DNA of the CDR3 is TGTGCCAGTCACAGGGACATCACCAATCAGCCCCAGCATTTT. Protein sequence: CASHRDITNQPQHF.

The chain recombines TRBV5-6 with TRBJ2-6; 9 bases line up with TRBD1. This CDR3 region has 17 residues. V gave up 2 bases and J gave up 3 bases; unmatched junction bases: 6. Per the germline V gene, CDR1 is SGHDT and CDR2 is YYEEEE. CDR3 loop: CASSFRTGVGGANVLTF. The CDR3 nucleotides read TGTGCCAGCAGCTTTCGGACAGGGGTTGGTGGGGCCAACGTCCTGACTTTC.

V and J are TRBV23-1 and TRBJ2-7, with TRBD1 identical over 7 bases. TRBV23-1 is identified as an open reading frame with a role that is uncertain. The V segment lost 0 bases and the J segment 3 bases; nucleotides outside the gene matches: 14. This CDR3 has 18 residues. CDR3 coding DNA: TGCGCCAGCAGTCAATCGTCCGGCAGGGGGAAGTTTCTCTACGAGCAGTACTTC. Residues: CASSQSSGRGKFLYEQYF.

As concerns this clone: Different DNA sequences within this sample yield the same CDR3. V gene TRBV30 combines with J gene TRBJ2-5; 11 bases align to TRBD2. Germline CDR1 reads GTSNPN; CDR2 reads SVGIG (reference sequence). CDR3 length: 14 residues. Trimming took 1 base from V and 4 from J; bases not matched to a gene: 2. CDR3 amino acids: CAWSGLAGGETQYF. The CDR3, as DNA: TGTGCCTGGAGTGGGCTAGCGGGAGGAGAGACCCAGTACTTC.

The chain couples TRBV4-2 to TRBJ2-7; TRBD1 might be the D (5 bases). V shed 4 bases and J shed 3 bases, with 19 bases lying between them. The CDR3 spans 16 residues. Germline values: CDR1 LGHNA, CDR2 YNFKEQ. The CDR3 spells CASSPMSPQGDYEQYF. In DNA form, the CDR3 reads TGTGCCAGCAGCCCCATGAGCCCGCAGGGCGACTACGAGCAGTACTTC.

The chain carries TRBV25-1 and TRBJ1-1; D not certain. The CDR3 loop spans 13 amino acids. CDR1 and CDR2 (germline): MGHDK, SYGVNS. The V end lost 3 bases, the J end lost 6 bases, and 11 bases lay between the germline ends. CDR3 amino acids: CASSESFSAEAFF. In nucleotides, the CDR3 is TGTGCCAGCAGTGAGAGCTTCTCGGCTGAAGCTTTCTTT.

The CDR3 DNA sequence: TGTGCCTGGAGTGCCAGCGTCGGTGGCTACACCTTC. Translation gives CAWSASVGGYTF. The genes are TRBV30 and TRBJ1-2; no clear D gene. This CDR3 contains 12 residues. V lost 1 base and J 7 bases, leaving 10 bases between the germline ends. Germline V gene lookup returns CDR1 GTSNPN and CDR2 SVGIG (reference sequence).

The chain links TRBV25-1 to TRBJ2-7, with TRBD2 matching 9 bases. The germline V gene has CDR1 MGHDK and CDR2 SYGVNS. This CDR3 has 14 amino acids. V shed 4 bases, J shed 1 base, and the junction held 2 bases outside the gene matches. The CDR3 here is CASSGSGGSYEQYF. The CDR3 coding sequence is TGTGCCAGCAGTGGTAGCGGGGGTTCCTACGAGCAGTACTTC.

The rearrangement uses TRBV21-1 and TRBJ2-5; the table's D call, TRBD1, has no DNA check behind it. TRBV21-1 is assigned pseudogene status. CDR3 length: 14 residues. The CDR3 DNA sequence: TGTGCCAGCAGCAAAGAGGGGCCTTCATGTGCGAGGTACTTC. Encoded protein: CASSKEGPSCARYF.

The chain recombines TRBV6-5 with TRBJ2-7; 7 bases match TRBD2. The J segment lost 0 bases and the V segment lost 6 bases, leaving 8 bases of the junction unmatched. This CDR3 is built from 15 residues. Per the germline V gene, CDR1 is MNHEY and CDR2 is SVGAGI. The DNA of the CDR3 is TGTGCCAGCAGCCAAAGCGGGGCGAGCTCCTACGAGCAGTACTTC. Translating it yields CASSQSGASSYEQYF.

The rearrangement joins TRBV9 to TRBJ2-7; 7 bases are shared with TRBD1. The germline gives CDR1 SGDLS, CDR2 YYNGEE. CDR3 length: 15 residues. After removal of 4 bases from V and 1 base from J, the junction contained 8 bases not matched to a gene. CDR3 loop: CASSYLGDSSYEQYF. CDR3 DNA: TGTGCCAGCAGCTACCTCGGGGACAGTTCCTACGAGCAGTACTTC.

V and J are TRBV4-3 and TRBJ2-2, with D hard to call. Trimming removed 0 bases from V and 2 bases from J, with 10 bases in between. The CDR3 is 16 amino acids. Looked up from germline, CDR1 is LGHNA and CDR2 is YSLEER. The CDR3 nucleotides are TGCGCCAGCAGCCAAGATCTTAGTCTAAACACCGGGGAGCTGTTTTTT. Protein: CASSQDLSLNTGELFF.

This rearrangement joins TRBV5-1 to TRBJ1-3; no reliable D call. Germline-derived CDR1 and CDR2 are SGHRS and YFSETQ. The CDR3 extends over 14 amino acids. With 4 bases removed from V and 0 bases from J, the gap between germline ends came to 8 bases. The DNA for the CDR3 is TGCGCCAGCAGCCCAGAGGGCTCTGGAAACACCATATATTTT. Encoded protein: CASSPEGSGNTIYF.

The chain has TRBV27 and TRBJ2-1, with a possible D match to TRBD2 (6 bases). The V gene's germline CDR1 is MNHEY and CDR2 SMNVEV (reference sequence). The CDR3 covers 16 residues. The ends were cut back, 1 base at V and 2 bases at J, with 12 bases in the middle. The CDR3 here is CASSLLGGPPYNEQFF. Written as DNA, the CDR3 is TGTGCCAGCAGTTTATTGGGAGGCCCGCCCTACAATGAGCAGTTCTTC.

The chain joins TRBV29-1 to TRBJ1-1, with D possibly TRBD1 on 6 matching bases. The CDR3 contains 13 residues. CDR1 and CDR2 (germline): SQVTM, ANQGSEA. V lost 5 bases to trimming and J lost 4 bases, with 14 bases between them. Here the CDR3 DNA reads TGCAGCGTTCGAAGGGGGTTGGGCACTGAAGCTTTCTTT. It is translated as CSVRRGLGTEAFF.

The chain uses TRBV4-2 and TRBJ1-1, with D perhaps matching TRBD1 (6 bases). The CDR3 is 16 amino acids. CDR1 LGHNA and CDR2 YNFKEQ come from the germline V gene. The V end lost 4 bases, the J end lost 1 base, and 16 bases lay between the germline ends. CDR3 nucleotide sequence: TGTGCCAGCAGCCCTGTATCTTGGACAGCGAACACTGAAGCTTTCTTT. Residues: CASSPVSWTANTEAFF.